There are many counts of the clone carrying this TCR beta chain. What it binds is unknown. The germline gives CDR1 MNHEY, CDR2 SVGAGI. Unmatched junction bases numbered 2, after V lost 2 bases and J lost 4 bases. The CDR3 spans 15 residues. From the RT-PCR reads, TCRdb called clonotypes with MiXCR, one entry per CDR3 protein. The repertoire has 150,000 to 200,000 distinct CDR3 sequences, 9.5% to 13% of them found once; the top ten carry roughly an eighth. The data derive from a study of response to subunit inactivated influenza vaccine. Study-wide results and caveats: Seasonal influenza vaccination, on each occasion, was suggested by the authors to recruit few new T cells.

Source: non-naive T cells sorted from PBMCs, taken about 6 weeks after vaccination. The chain couples TRBV6-5 to TRBJ2-2; 9 nucleotides align to TRBD2. This receptor was obtained from a middle-aged man who received an inactivated influenza vaccine. For the CDR3, the DNA is TGTGCCAGCAGTTACGCGGGAGGGAGCACCGGGGAGCTGTTTTTT. Translated, it gives CASSYAGGSTGELFF.